This T cell receptor (beta chain) was identified during a study of technical replicates of blood from a handful of donors. Trimming shortened V by 4 bases and J by 4 bases, and 16 bases separated the two germline ends. The CDR3 sequence is 16 residues long. CDR1 is MGHRA and CDR2 is YSYEKL in the germline V gene. Generated by immunoSEQ multiplex PCR, the TCRdb table keeps only in-frame clones and is missing some. The sample yields around 80,000 clones, about 98% seen once. This clone was observed a handful of times. Sequencing was carried out using T cells isolated from PBMCs. The rearrangement links TRBV4-1 to TRBJ2-2, with D possibly TRBD2 on 5 matching bases. The clonotype originates from a human donor in good health. CDR3 loop: CASSLAPGVGTGELFF. CDR3 nucleotide sequence: TGCGCCAGCAGCCTCGCACCCGGGGTCGGCACCGGGGAGCTGTTTTTT.